The T cell receptor (beta chain) under discussion was sequenced for a study of T cells expressing NK-cell markers (dated by TCRdb to the early 2020s). As for the study more broadly: Roughly 8 donors provided sorted CD3+CD56+NKG2C+, CD3+CD56+NKG2C- and CD3+CD56-NKG2C+ T-cell subsets, whose TCR beta-chain repertoires were profiled. Of the eight sequenced donors, seven were found to be HCMV-seropositive and one was found to be HCMV-seronegative. The eight sequenced donors were randomly selected healthy volunteers, three men and five women. Sequencing of the libraries produced 2 x 150 bp reads on Illumina HiSeq 2000/2500, MiSeq or NextSeq.

Details on this clonotype: Which antigen it targets is not known.

Looking up the germline V gene yields CDR1 SGHAT and CDR2 FQNNGV. Counted from cysteine to phenylalanine, this CDR3 has 14 amino acids. The DNA is not on file. HCMV-specific IgG was detected in serum with a commercial ELISA kit to determine HCMV serostatus. Ficoll density gradient centrifugation was used to isolate peripheral blood mononuclear cells from blood. Broader findings and caveats from the paper: Those dominant clonotypes were again the most abundant among CD3+CD56-NKG2C+ cells in four donors, at about 28.3-60.1%. For five or six donors, the dominant CD3+CD56+NKG2C+ clonotypes were among the top 10 CD8+ clonotypes and accounted for 1.0-7.0% of CD8+ T cells. Whether the expanded NKG2C-expressing T cell clones were specific for HCMV antigens was left unclear.

Sequencing was performed on an Illumina HiSeq 2000. TCR beta cDNA libraries were prepared using 5'RACE template switching, which introduced a universal primer site and unique molecular identifiers. Synthesis of cDNA was primed from the TCR beta constant segment and was followed by two consecutive PCR amplification steps. From the authors' description of their analysis: Reads were demultiplexed and grouped by UMI with MIGEC, and clonotypes were assembled and quantified with MiTCR. To remove erroneous sequences, TCR cDNA sequences were retained only when supported by two or more reads. The tcR package was used for downstream repertoire analysis, and clonotypes were matched between fractions using CDR3 nucleotide sequence together with V segment. VDJmatch was used to annotate antigen specificity against VDJdb, with one amino acid substitution in CDR3 permitted. TCRdb reprocessed the public reads and reports one entry per CDR3 protein sequence, without DNA. The V and J calls shown here were made by TCRdb, not taken from the authors' results. The data table for this sample lists 350,000 to 450,000 distinct CDR3 sequences. Roughly 5.5% of the sample comes from the top ten.

In this chain, TRBV11-2 is recombined with TRBJ2-3. The clonotype was recovered from a man aged 18-75 years in good health. Material: blood T cells: a sorted CD56 or NKG2C T cell subset, CD4+ or CD8+ T cells, or bulk PBMC T cells (not recorded which). For the CDR3, the sequence is CASSLRLALDTQYF. Supplemented by the reference TRBV11-2 and TRBJ2-3 proteins around the CDR3, the complete variable domain is EAGVAQSPRYKIIEKRQSVAFWCNPISGHATLYWYQQILGQGPKLLIQFQNNGVVDDSQLPKDRFSAERLKGVDSTLKIQPAKLEDSAVYLCASSLRLALDTQYFGPGTRLTVL.